Below, 17 T cell receptor beta chains from the same sample are listed, as sequenced in a study of healthy donors' naive CD4 and CD8 T cells. Each TCR library used about 500 ng of total RNA and a linear amplification protocol. In TCRdb, the reads were re-called with MiXCR into one record per CDR3 protein. The sample has 150,000 to 200,000 distinct CDR3 sequences; around 70% are singletons. The sequenced sample consisted of naive CD4+ and CD8+ T cells sorted from blood, pooled from several donors. These receptors came from a pool of human donors in good health; the sample pools cells from several healthy donors.

The chain couples TRBV29-1 to TRBJ1-5; D may be TRBD1 (6 bases). The CDR3 covers 13 residues. V lost 4 bases, J lost 7 bases, and 14 bases lay in between. Germline V gene sequence: CDR1 SQVTM, CDR2 ANQGSEA. The DNA for the CDR3 is TGCAGCGTTGGAGGAGGGGGAGGGCAGCCCCAGCATTTT. Residues: CSVGGGGGQPQHF.

This clonotype appeared a few times. The chain recombines TRBV6-5 with TRBJ2-3, with 8 bases that match TRBD2. Germline CDR1 is MNHEY and CDR2 is SVGAGI. The CDR3 length is 15 residues. Trimming cost V 2 bases and J 2 bases; bases outside gene matches: 3. The DNA for the CDR3 is TGTGCCAGCAGTTACGACGGGGGGGACACAGATACGCAGTATTTT. Its translation is CASSYDGGDTDTQYF.

This chain joins TRBV5-1 and TRBJ2-1; the match to TRBD2 covers 11 bases. CDR3 length: 17 residues. Germline values: CDR1 SGHRS, CDR2 YFSETQ. Trimming took 7 bases from V and 10 from J; bases not matched to a gene: 19. This chain's CDR3 is CASSPGLAGGRFEEQFF. CDR3 bases: TGCGCCAGCTCCCCCGGGCTAGCGGGAGGTAGGTTTGAAGAGCAGTTCTTC.

This chain joins TRBV29-1 and TRBJ1-1; D remains ambiguous. Trimming pared 5 bases from V and 4 bases from J, leaving 8 bases between. The length of the CDR3 is 11 residues. Germline-derived CDR1 and CDR2 are SQVTM and ANQGSEA. CDR3 protein: CSVQMGTEAFF. The CDR3 DNA reads TGCAGCGTTCAAATGGGCACTGAAGCTTTCTTT.

This sequence joins TRBV27 and TRBJ2-5, with D possibly TRBD2 on 5 matching bases. Germline CDR1 reads MNHEY; CDR2 reads SMNVEV (reference sequence). CDR3 length equals 14 residues. V lost 8 bases and J 5 bases, leaving 18 bases between the germline ends. CDR3 coding DNA: TGTGCCAGCTCTTTACTAGGGCCAAGGGAGACCCAGTACTTC. Translating it yields CASSLLGPRETQYF.

A remark on this clonotype: At one of its ends the junction is not consistent with the germline gene, which may arise from a read error. This chain uses TRBV5-1 with TRBJ2-5; 8 bases align to TRBD1. This CDR3 has 14 residues. Germline values: CDR1 SGHRS, CDR2 YFSETQ. DNA of the CDR3: TGTGCCAGCAGCACCTTACAGGGGGAAGAGACCCAGTACTTC. Encoded protein: CASSTLQGEETQYF.

The rearrangement uses TRBV29-1 and TRBJ2-7; D remains unclear. With 5 bases removed from V and 2 bases from J, the gap between germline ends came to 13 bases. The CDR3 runs to 13 residues. From germline, CDR1 is SQVTM and CDR2 ANQGSEA. Here the CDR3 DNA reads TGCAGCGTTCGGACCTCCGAAACCTACGAGCAGTACTTC. It encodes CSVRTSETYEQYF.

This chain connects TRBV6-5 to TRBJ2-7; 7 nucleotides agree with TRBD1. Germline CDR1 is MNHEY and CDR2 is SVGAGI. The CDR3 has 17 amino acids. V was clipped by 6 bases and J by 0 bases; unmatched bases: 14. CDR3 amino acids: CASSQVRDSYDSYEQYF. In DNA form, the CDR3 reads TGTGCCAGCAGCCAAGTCCGGGACAGCTACGACTCCTACGAGCAGTACTTC.

The chain recombines TRBV7-8 with TRBJ1-5; D is possibly TRBD1 (6 bases). The V gene lost 1 base and the J gene lost 11 bases, with 15 bases spanning the gap. The CDR3 runs 14 residues. Looked up from germline, CDR1 is SGHVS and CDR2 is FQNEAQ. CDR3 sequence (DNA): TGTGCCAGCAGCTTAGAACAGGGATTTTTGTCCCAGCATTTT. Translated: CASSLEQGFLSQHF. Full variable domain (rest looked up from reference TRBV7-8 and TRBJ1-5): GAGVSQSPRYKVAKRGQDVALRCDPISGHVSLFWYQQALGQGPEFLTYFQNEAQLDKSGLPSDRFFAERPEGSVSTLKIQRTQQEDSAVYLCASSLEQGFLSQHFGDGTRLSIL.

The count of this clonotype is one. The chain joins TRBV15 to TRBJ2-3; 8 bases agree with TRBD1. The CDR3 is 15 residues long. Germline V gene sequence: CDR1 LNHNV, CDR2 YYDKDF (reference sequence). V gave up 5 bases and J gave up 1 base; unmatched junction bases: 5. CDR3 residues: CATSGDRGGTDTQYF. The CDR3 coding sequence is TGTGCCACCAGCGGCGACAGGGGCGGCACAGATACGCAGTATTTT.

Concerning this clonotype: Germline is not matched at one junction end, which may reflect a read error. V is TRBV5-1 and J is TRBJ2-2; D gene ambiguous. This CDR3 spans 15 amino acids. The germline gives CDR1 SGHRS, CDR2 YFSETQ. The CDR3 loop reads CASSFLSGDTGELFF. For the CDR3, the DNA is TGTGCCAGCAGCTTCTTGTCAGGCGACACCGGGGAGCTGTTTTTT.

The chain's CDR3 is CSVVSSGHNEQFF. DNA for the CDR3: TGCAGCGTTGTGTCTAGCGGACACAATGAGCAGTTCTTC. This chain links TRBV29-1 with TRBJ2-1; TRBD2 matches at 7 bases. V lost 4 bases and J lost 5; bases outside the gene matches: 5. The CDR3 is 13 amino acids. Germline loops: CDR1 SQVTM, CDR2 ANQGSEA.

The CDR3 region is CASSYDRGPQGAFF. CDR3 DNA: TGTGCCAGCAGTTATGACAGGGGGCCTCAGGGGGCTTTCTTT. The gene calls are TRBV6-5 and TRBJ1-1, with 10 bases lining up with TRBD1. The CDR3 covers 14 residues. With 3 bases clipped from V and 11 bases from J, the junction kept 9 bases outside the gene matches. Germline assignment: CDR1 MNHEY and CDR2 SVGAGI.

CDR3 DNA sequence: TGTGCCAGCAGTGATAGCGCCTACGAGCAGTACGTC. Encoded protein: CASSDSAYEQYV. The rearrangement uses TRBV6-6 and TRBJ2-7, with TRBD2 as a possible D gene (5 bases). The V and J ends lost 5 bases and 2 bases respectively, with 7 bases between them. This CDR3 has 12 amino acids. The germline CDR1 and CDR2 sequences are MNHNY and SVGAGI (reference sequence).

DNA of the CDR3: TGTGCCAGTAGTCCCCGGACGGACTACGAGCAGTACTTC. This encodes CASSPRTDYEQYF. The rearrangement links TRBV19 to TRBJ2-7; D remains ambiguous. Germline-derived CDR1 and CDR2 are LNHDA and SQIVND (reference sequence). The CDR3 length is 13 residues. Trimming removed 5 bases at V and 3 bases at J, with 11 bases between.

The J gene is TRBJ2-3, the V gene TRBV6-5; no firm D call. In germline, CDR1 is MNHEY, CDR2 SVGAGI. The CDR3 extends over 15 amino acids. V was shortened by 0 bases and J by 2 bases, with 9 bases between the two germline ends. CDR3 bases: TGTGCCAGCAGTTACTCGGAAAGGACCACAGATACGCAGTATTTT. It encodes CASSYSERTTDTQYF.

This chain joins TRBV12-3 or TRBV12-4 and TRBJ2-1, with 10 nucleotides matching TRBD2. CDR3 length: 18 residues. V trimming: 4 bases; J trimming: 3 bases; junction bases outside the gene matches: 12. This chain's CDR3 is CASSWSSGSEARYNEQFF. CDR3 nucleotides: TGTGCCAGCAGTTGGTCTAGCGGGAGTGAAGCACGCTACAATGAGCAGTTCTTC.